This T cell receptor (beta chain) was observed in a study of T cells in Graves' hyperthyroidism and ophthalmopathy. V gave up 5 bases and J gave up 0 bases; unmatched junction bases: 8. Germline V gives CDR1 DFQATT, CDR2 SNEGSKA (reference sequence). The CDR3 runs 15 residues. Researchers amplified the TCR beta CDR3 regions from RNA transcripts. The primer set for the first-round RT-PCR of the TCR CDR3 was HTBI. TCRdb re-analysed the multiplex PCR reads in MiXCR, keeping a single row per CDR3 protein. The data hold about 600,000 distinct CDR3 sequences, with around 15% observed a single time. This clonotype occurred many times.

The rearrangement links TRBV20-1 to TRBJ2-7; 9 positions agree with TRBD2. The clonotype was recovered from a woman aged 40 to 49 with Graves' ophthalmopathy. The material sequenced was blood. The CDR3 protein is CSARKGLAGSYEQYF. In DNA, the CDR3 is TGCAGTGCTCGAAAGGGACTAGCCGGCTCCTACGAGCAGTACTTC.